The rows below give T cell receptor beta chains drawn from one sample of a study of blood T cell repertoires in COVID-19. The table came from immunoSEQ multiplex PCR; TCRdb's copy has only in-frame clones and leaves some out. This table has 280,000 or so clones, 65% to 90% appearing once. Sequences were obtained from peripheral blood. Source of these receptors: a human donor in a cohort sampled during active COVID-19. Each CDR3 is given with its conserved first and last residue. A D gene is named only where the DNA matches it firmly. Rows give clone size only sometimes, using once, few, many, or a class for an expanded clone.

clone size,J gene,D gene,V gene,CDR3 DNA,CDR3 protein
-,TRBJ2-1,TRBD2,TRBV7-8,TGTGCCAGCAGTCGTAGCGGGAGCTCCTACAATGAGCAGTTCTTC,CASSRSGSSYNEQFF
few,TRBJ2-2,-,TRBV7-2,TGTGCCAGCAGACAGACTAGTTCTAACGGGGAGCTGTTTTTT,CASRQTSSNGELFF
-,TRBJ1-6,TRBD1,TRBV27,TGTGCCAGCAGTTTTTTAACAGGGGTTAATTCACCCCTCCACTTT,CASSFLTGVNSPLHF
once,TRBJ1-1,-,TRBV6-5,TGTGCCAGCAGTTCTACTCTGAACACTGAAGCTTTCTTT,CASSSTLNTEAFF
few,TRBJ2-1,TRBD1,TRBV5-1,TGCGCCAGCAGCTCCGGACAGGCTGGGATCAGGGAGCAGTTCTTC,CASSSGQAGIREQFF
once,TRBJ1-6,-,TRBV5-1,TGCGCCAGCAGCCCTGTTGGGGGGTGGAATGCTGATTCACCCCTCCACTTT,CASSPVGGWNADSPLHF
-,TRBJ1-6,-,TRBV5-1,TGCGCCAGCAGCGTGGGGGAGAATTCACCCCTCCACTTT,CASSVGENSPLHF
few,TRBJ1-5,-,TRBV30,TGTGCCTGGAGTATACAGGGCCCCAATCAGCCCCAGCATTTT,CAWSIQGPNQPQHF
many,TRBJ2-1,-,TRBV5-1,TGCGCCAGCAGCTTGGGGCTGCCGCGAGGAAATGAGCAGTTCTTC,CASSLGLPRGNEQFF
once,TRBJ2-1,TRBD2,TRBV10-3,TGTGCCATCAGTGGGACTAGCGGGAATGAGCAGTTCTTC,CAISGTSGNEQFF
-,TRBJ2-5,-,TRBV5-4,TGTGCCAGCAGACGTGAACTCCTCCAACTAGAGCAAGAGACCCAGTACTTC,CASRRELLQLEQETQYF
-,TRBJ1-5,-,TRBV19,TGTGCCAGTAGTGCAAAACAGGGAGGCAATCAGCCCCAGCATTTT,CASSAKQGGNQPQHF
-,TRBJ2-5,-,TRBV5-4,TGTGCCAGCAGCTTAGACGGGAGAATCCAAGAGACCCAGTACTTC,CASSLDGRIQETQYF
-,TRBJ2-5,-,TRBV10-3,TGTGCCATCAGTCACCAGGCACAAGAGACCCAGTACTTC,CAISHQAQETQYF
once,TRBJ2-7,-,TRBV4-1,TGCGCCAGCAGCCAAGATCCCCATCTAGGCCTGAGCTCCTACGAGCAGTACTTC,CASSQDPHLGLSSYEQYF
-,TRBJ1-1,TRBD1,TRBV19,TGTGCCAGTAGTATAGTGCAGGGGGCAGGAACTGAAGCTTTCTTT,CASSIVQGAGTEAFF
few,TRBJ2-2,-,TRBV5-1,TGCGCCAGCAGCCAACTTCGGGGAGCGAACACCGGGGAGCTGTTTTTT,CASSQLRGANTGELFF
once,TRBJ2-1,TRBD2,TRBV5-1,TGCGCCAGCAGCTTGCTAATCGGGAGGGCCCTCGGTGAGCAGTTCTTC,CASSLLIGRALGEQFF
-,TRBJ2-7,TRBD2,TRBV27,TGTGCCAGCAGTTTTCAGCGGGGAGTTAACTACGAGCAGTACTTC,CASSFQRGVNYEQYF
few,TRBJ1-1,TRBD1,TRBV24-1,TGTGCCACCAGTGCGACAGGGGGTGAAGCTTTCTTT,CATSATGGEAFF
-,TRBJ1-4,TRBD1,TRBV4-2,TGTGCCAGCAGCCAAGATGGGCAGGGGGCTGAAAAACTGTTTTTT,CASSQDGQGAEKLFF
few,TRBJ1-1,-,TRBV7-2,TGTGCCAGCAGCTTCAACAGGGTGGGCACTGAAGCTTTCTTT,CASSFNRVGTEAFF
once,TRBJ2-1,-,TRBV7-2,TGTGCCAGCAGCTTAGGCGGAGCCCCCTCCTACAATGAGCAGTTCTTC,CASSLGGAPSYNEQFF
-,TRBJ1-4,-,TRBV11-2,TGTGCCAGCAGCTTCAATTCCAGGGTTTTAACTAATGAAAAACTGTTTTTT,CASSFNSRVLTNEKLFF
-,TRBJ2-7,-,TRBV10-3,TGTGCCATCACCGAGGGGGGGAATTTTAACGAGCAGTACTTC,CAITEGGNFNEQYF
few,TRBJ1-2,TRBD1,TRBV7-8,TGTGCCAGCAGCTTAGAATGGGACAGGGAACAACCTGACGCTGGCTACACCTTC,CASSLEWDREQPDAGYTF
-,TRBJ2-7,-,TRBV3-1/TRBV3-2,TGTGCCAGCAGCCAACTAAACTCCTACGAGCAGTACTTC,CASSQLNSYEQYF
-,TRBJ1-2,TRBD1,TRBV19,TGTGCCAGTAGTCGGACAGGAAGTAACTATGGCTACACCTTC,CASSRTGSNYGYTF
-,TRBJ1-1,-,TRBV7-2,TGTGCCAGCAGCCCTCGTTCTAGTGGACTCATGTTAGAGGCTTTCTTT,CASSPRSSGLMLEAFF
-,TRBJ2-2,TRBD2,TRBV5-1,TGCGCCAGCAGCTTCCTCTCGGGAGGGGGAACCGGGGAGCTGTTTTTT,CASSFLSGGGTGELFF
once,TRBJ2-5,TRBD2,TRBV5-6,TGTGCCAGCAGCTCTGGAATTGCTAGCGGGAGTACAGAGACCCAGTACTTC,CASSSGIASGSTETQYF
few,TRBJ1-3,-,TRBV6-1,TGTGCCAGCAGTGAAAACGCGGTCTTATCTGGAAACACCATATATTTT,CASSENAVLSGNTIYF
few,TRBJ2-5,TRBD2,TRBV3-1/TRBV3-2,TGTGCCAGCAGCCAAGACGGGACTAGCGAGGAGACCCAGTACTTC,CASSQDGTSEETQYF
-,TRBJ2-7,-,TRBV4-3,TGCGCCAGCAGCCAAGCCTCCGGAGGTGGCTACGAGCAGTACTTC,CASSQASGGGYEQYF
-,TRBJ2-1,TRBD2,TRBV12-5,TGTGCTAGTGGAAGCGGGACTAGCGGCTCCTACAATGAGCAGTTCTTC,CASGSGTSGSYNEQFF
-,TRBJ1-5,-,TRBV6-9,TGTGCCAGCAGTTATTCGTCCGACTATAGCAATCAGCCCCAGCATTTT,CASSYSSDYSNQPQHF
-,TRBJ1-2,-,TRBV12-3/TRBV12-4,TGTGCCAGCAGTTCTCTGGGGGCAGAAGGCTACACCTTC,CASSSLGAEGYTF
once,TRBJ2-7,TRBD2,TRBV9,TGTGCCAGCAGCGTAGGCTCCCCAGGGCGGGGGGACTACGAGCAGTACTTC,CASSVGSPGRGDYEQYF
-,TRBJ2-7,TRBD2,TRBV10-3,TGTGCCAGCGCGACTAGCGGGAGTTACGAGCAGTACTTC,CASATSGSYEQYF
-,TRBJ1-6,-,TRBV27,TGTGCCAGCAGCCCCCCACCTGGGCATTCACCCCTCCACTTT,CASSPPPGHSPLHF
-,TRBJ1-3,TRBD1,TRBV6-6,TGTGCCAGCAGTCAAAACCCCCGGGACAGGGTTGGAAACACCATATATTTT,CASSQNPRDRVGNTIYF
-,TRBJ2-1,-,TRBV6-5,TGTGCCAGCAGGGCTACTATGTCCTCCTACAATGAGCAGTTCTTC,CASRATMSSYNEQFF
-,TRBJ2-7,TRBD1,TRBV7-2,TGTGCCAGCAGTCCAGACAGGGCATACGAGCAGTACTTC,CASSPDRAYEQYF
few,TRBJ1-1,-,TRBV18,TGTGCCAGCTCACCCGGTGGGGTCCAGGGAGAAGCTTTCTTT,CASSPGGVQGEAFF
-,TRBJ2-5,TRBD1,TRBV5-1,TGCGCCAGCAGCAAGGGGGACAGGGTGCGGGAGACCCAGTACTTC,CASSKGDRVRETQYF
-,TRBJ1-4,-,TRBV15,TGTGCCACCAGCAGAGGGAGTGCTAATGAAAAACTGTTTTTT,CATSRGSANEKLFF
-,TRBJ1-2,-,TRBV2,TGTGCCAGCAGTGTATTGTCCCAGGGTCATGGCTACACCTTC,CASSVLSQGHGYTF
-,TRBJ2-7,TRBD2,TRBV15,TGTGCCACCAGCAGAGATGGAACTTCCGGGGGGGAGCAGTACTTC,CATSRDGTSGGEQYF
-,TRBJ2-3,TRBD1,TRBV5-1,TGCGCCAGCAGCTGGAGACAGGGGAACACAGATACGCAGTATTTT,CASSWRQGNTDTQYF